This record concerns one T cell receptor beta chain sequence. It has no known antigen specificity. Base qualities are not recorded, but no much larger clone differs from it by a single base. The sample comes from a study of blood T cells in healthy people across ages (dated by TCRdb to between 2015 and 2016). As for the study more broadly: In model experiments, template switching captured about one uniquely barcoded TCR beta cDNA molecule for every two T cells. Two additional independent replicas of 1 million unique cDNA reads from the same blood draw were analyzed for two donors (one aged 18 to 30 and one aged 80 or older). The donors were split into four age groups: young (average around 15 years), middle-aged (39), aged (62) and long-lived (about 74). To avoid experimental bias, donors of different ages were distributed randomly across sequencing lanes. Using deep sequencing normalized with unique cDNA molecular identifiers, the study measured how TCR beta repertoire diversity changes with age.

Results and caveats for the whole study, not just this receptor: There was a strong correlation between observed TCR beta diversity and the percentage of naive T cells measured by flow cytometry. Compared with the aged group, the long-lived group had more naive CD4+ T cells, fewer expanded clones and increased TCR diversity, a pattern suggesting age selection. Because profiling used bulk unsorted PBMCs, naive and antigen-experienced compartments could not be compared conclusively. Because the CMV infection status of the donors was unknown, age-related changes in expanded clonotypes may potentially have been confounded. As age increased, observed TCR beta diversity per million T cells dropped in a roughly linear way, and a significant reduction was already evident by age roughly 36. Estimates of total diversity from one million sequenced T cells were regarded as lower bounds and underestimates.

The roughly 42 donors, aged about 6 to 90 years, were systemically healthy Caucasian individuals from Russia. Approximately 11 milliliters of peripheral blood were drawn from each donor into EDTA-treated Vacutainer tubes. Ficoll-Paque density-gradient centrifugation was used to isolate PBMCs, with at least 6.5 million per sample. Trizol reagent was used to extract total RNA from PBMCs, with at least 5.5 micrograms per sample. For every donor, flow cytometry on a PBMC aliquot measured the percentage of naive CD45RAhigh/CD27high T cells. Library construction relied on 5' RACE. Sequencer: Illumina HiSeq 2500. The second PCR ran for about 6 to 12 cycles and used a J-beta primer mix along with a sample-barcoded 5' primer. Each TCR beta cDNA molecule received a unique molecular identifier from a template-switch 5' adaptor carrying 12 random nucleotides. Each sample yielded at least 2.5 million CDR3-containing paired-end reads. The Mint cDNA synthesis kit, primed by a TRBC-specific oligonucleotide, was used to synthesize first-strand cDNA from all RNA. Following uracil-DNA glycosylase treatment, all cDNA underwent a first 18-cycle PCR with the universal primers M1SS and BC2_uni_R. The paper's processing steps were these. For normalization, 1 million high-quality reads were randomly selected from each sample, with every read carrying a distinct molecular identifier. Reads sharing molecular identifiers were discarded rather than binned into consensus sequences. CDR3 identification, clonotype clustering and error correction used MiTCR with a Q25 quality threshold and the strictest error-elimination algorithm. A nonparametric unseen species model with Euler transformation was used to estimate lower-bound total TCR beta diversity. TCRdb passed the public sequencing reads through fastp at Q25 and MiXCR, retaining productive beta sequences. Duplicate CDR3 protein sequences are folded into a single record with the most common DNA and genes. The V and J calls and clone size come from TCRdb's table, not from the authors' own analysis. In all, the sample holds approximately 1.5 million distinct CDR3 sequences, and roughly 32% of those were seen once. About 10% of the sample lies in the top ten.

V was cut back by 5 bases and J by 11 bases, leaving a gap of 15 bases between them. Per the germline V gene, MNHEY is the CDR1 and SVGEGT is the CDR2. From cysteine to phenylalanine, the CDR3 is 12 amino acids long. The sequence is cut down to CDR3 DNA, 36 bases in frame from base 1. The receptor was derived from a woman in her twenties or thirties in good health. The V and J genes are TRBV6-2 or TRBV6-3 and TRBJ2-5; the D assignment is uncertain and may be TRBD1 or TRBD2, with 5 bases supporting each. The sample consisted of blood. In nucleotides, the sequence is TGTGCCAGCAGTCAGACAGCCTGGGAGCAGTACTTC. Translated, this is CASSQTAWEQYF.